Sequencing of this T cell receptor beta chain was carried out in a study of response to subunit inactivated influenza vaccine listed by TCRdb under 2018. Context from the whole study: The study used deep quantitative T cell receptor repertoire profiling to track responses to a trivalent subunit inactivated influenza vaccine.

This clonotype was picked up one time. No antigen is known for it. No much larger clone exists at a distance of one base, and base qualities are not known. One read alone is a weak basis. General conclusions and limits of the study: The authors proposed that each seasonal influenza vaccination may bring in only a limited number of new T cells.

Explained via the paper, the time point label denotes: around 47 days after influenza vaccine administration. From the cysteine through the phenylalanine, the CDR3 covers 14 amino acids. This entry keeps only the CDR3 DNA: 42 bases, framed from base 1. Trimming takes 6 bases off V and 1 base off J; junction bases not matched to a gene: 4. From the germline V gene, CDR1 is MDHEN and CDR2 is SYDVKM. Library preparation used RT-PCR. The instrument given in TCRdb is Illumina HiSeq 2500. TCRdb trimmed the raw reads at Q25, called clones with MiXCR and kept productive beta chains. CDR3 protein duplicates are merged, each entry listing the most common genes and DNA. The sample yields 450,000 to 500,000 distinct CDR3 sequences; 9.5% to 12% were counted once. About an eighth of the sample is held by the ten biggest clonotypes.

This clonotype originated in a man in his fifties or sixties who received an inactivated influenza vaccine. Donor details come from another sample of the same person, matched by shared clones. The sequence is built from TRBV28 and TRBJ2-5; TRBD1 agrees with 8 junctional bases. This specimen was PBMCs from blood, taken around seven weeks after vaccination. The CDR3 region reads CASREQGGQETQYF. The nucleotides read TGTGCCAGCAGGGAACAGGGGGGCCAAGAGACCCAGTACTTC.